The clone carrying this T cell receptor beta chain appeared a single time. At the deep level, the assay was run. TCRdb keeps only in-frame clones here, not all; method: immunoSEQ multiplex PCR. Of about 530,000 clones listed, 96% are singletons. The data belong to a study of shared clonotypes between healthy human individuals. Across the whole study: There were three CD4 naive, three CD4 memory, two CD8 naive and one CD8 memory plates per donor.

The TCR originated in a woman in her 30s in good health. The sequenced sample consisted of naive CD4+ T cells sorted from blood. Subset noted: CD45RA+ positively selected.

CDR3 sequence reads: CAIIGGPTYEQYF. CDR3 in DNA: TGTGCCATCATAGGGGGACCGACCTACGAGCAGTACTTC. V usage is TRBV10-3 and J usage is TRBJ2-7; TRBD1 might be the D (6 bases). The V and J ends lost 7 bases and 2 bases respectively, with 12 bases between them. CDR3 size: 13 residues. CDR1 and CDR2 (germline): ENHRY, SYGVKD.